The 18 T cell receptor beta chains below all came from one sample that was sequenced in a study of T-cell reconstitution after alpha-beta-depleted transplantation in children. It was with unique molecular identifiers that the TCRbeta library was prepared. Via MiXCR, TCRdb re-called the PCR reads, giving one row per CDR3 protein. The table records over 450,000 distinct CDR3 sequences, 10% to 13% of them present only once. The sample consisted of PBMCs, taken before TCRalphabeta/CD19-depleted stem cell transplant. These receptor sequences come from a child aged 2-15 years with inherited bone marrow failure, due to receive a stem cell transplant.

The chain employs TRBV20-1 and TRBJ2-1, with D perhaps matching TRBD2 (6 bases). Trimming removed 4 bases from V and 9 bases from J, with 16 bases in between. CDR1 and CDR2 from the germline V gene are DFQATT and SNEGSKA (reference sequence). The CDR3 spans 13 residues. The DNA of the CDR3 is TGCAGTGCTACTAGACTAGATTTTGGTGAGCAGTTCTTC. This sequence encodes CSATRLDFGEQFF.

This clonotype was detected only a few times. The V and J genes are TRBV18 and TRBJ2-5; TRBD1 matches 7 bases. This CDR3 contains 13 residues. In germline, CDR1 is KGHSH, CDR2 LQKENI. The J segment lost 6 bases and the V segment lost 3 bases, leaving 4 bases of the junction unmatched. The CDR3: CASSPGQLQTQYF. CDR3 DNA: TGTGCCAGCTCACCGGGACAGTTGCAGACCCAGTACTTC.

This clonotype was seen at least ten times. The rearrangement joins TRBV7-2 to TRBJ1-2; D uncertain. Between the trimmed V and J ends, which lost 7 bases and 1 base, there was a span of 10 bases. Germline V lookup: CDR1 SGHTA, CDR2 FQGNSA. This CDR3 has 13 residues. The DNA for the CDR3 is TGTGCCAGCACCGCGGGATTTAACTATGGCTACACCTTC. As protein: CASTAGFNYGYTF.

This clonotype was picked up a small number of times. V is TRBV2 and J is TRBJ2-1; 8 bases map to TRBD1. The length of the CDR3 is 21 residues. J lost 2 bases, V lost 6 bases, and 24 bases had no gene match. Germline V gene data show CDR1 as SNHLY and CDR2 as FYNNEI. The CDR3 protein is CASRQPGTGTRKETPYNEQFF. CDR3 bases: TGTGCCAGCAGGCAACCTGGGACAGGCACTAGGAAGGAGACGCCCTACAATGAGCAGTTCTTC.

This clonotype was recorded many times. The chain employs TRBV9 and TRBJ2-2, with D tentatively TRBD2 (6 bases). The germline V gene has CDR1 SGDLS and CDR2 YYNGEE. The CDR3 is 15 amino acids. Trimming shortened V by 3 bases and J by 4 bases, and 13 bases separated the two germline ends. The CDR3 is CASSGTPTSTGELFF. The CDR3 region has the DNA TGTGCCAGCAGCGGGACCCCGACTAGCACCGGGGAGCTGTTTTTT.

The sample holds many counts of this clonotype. The CDR3 bases are TGCAGCGCCACCACTAACCAGGGACCGGAAGAGACCCAGTACTTC. Amino acids: CSATTNQGPEETQYF. This chain uses TRBV29-1 with TRBJ2-5; D may correspond to TRBD1 or TRBD2 (5 bases each). The germline V gene has CDR1 SQVTM and CDR2 ANQGSEA. The CDR3 has 15 residues. Trimming pared 7 bases from V and 3 bases from J, leaving 21 bases between.

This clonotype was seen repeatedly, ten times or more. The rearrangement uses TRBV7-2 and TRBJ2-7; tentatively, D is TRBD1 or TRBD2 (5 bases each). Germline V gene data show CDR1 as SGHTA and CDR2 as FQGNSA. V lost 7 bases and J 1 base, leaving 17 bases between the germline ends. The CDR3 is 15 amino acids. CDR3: CASTRRGPGSYEQYF. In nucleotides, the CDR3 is TGTGCCAGCACCCGCCGGGGACCCGGATCCTACGAGCAGTACTTC. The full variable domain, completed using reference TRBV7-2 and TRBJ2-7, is GAGVSQSPSNKVTEKGKDVELRCDPISGHTALYWYRQSLGQGLEFLIYFQGNSAPDKSGLPSDRFSAERTGGSVSTLTIQRTQQEDSAVYLCASTRRGPGSYEQYFGPGTRLTVT.

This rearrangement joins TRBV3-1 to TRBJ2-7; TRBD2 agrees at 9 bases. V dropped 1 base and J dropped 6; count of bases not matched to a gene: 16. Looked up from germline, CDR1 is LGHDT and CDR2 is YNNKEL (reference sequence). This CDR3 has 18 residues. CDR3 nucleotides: TGTGCCAGCAGCCAAGGAATTATGTATCTAGCGGGAAGTGGCGAGCAGTACTTC. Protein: CASSQGIMYLAGSGEQYF.

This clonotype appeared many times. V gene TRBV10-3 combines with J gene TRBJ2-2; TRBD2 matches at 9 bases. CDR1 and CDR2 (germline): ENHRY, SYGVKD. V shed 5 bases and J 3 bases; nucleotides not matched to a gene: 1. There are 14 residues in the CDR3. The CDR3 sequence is CAISLAGDTGELFF. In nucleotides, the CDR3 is TGTGCCATCAGTTTAGCGGGAGACACCGGGGAGCTGTTTTTT.

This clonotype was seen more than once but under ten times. CDR3 protein: CASSLGQLFNEKLFF. The CDR3 nucleotides read TGTGCCAGCAGCCTGGGACAGCTGTTTAATGAAAAACTGTTTTTT. This sequence joins TRBV12-3 or TRBV12-4 and TRBJ1-4; 7 bases are a match to TRBD1. With 6 bases clipped from V and 4 bases from J, the junction kept 8 bases outside the gene matches. The CDR3 is 15 residues long.

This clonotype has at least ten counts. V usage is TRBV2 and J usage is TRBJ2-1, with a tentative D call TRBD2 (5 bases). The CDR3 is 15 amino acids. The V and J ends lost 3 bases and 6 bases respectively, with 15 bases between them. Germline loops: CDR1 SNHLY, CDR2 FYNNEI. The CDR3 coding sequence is TGTGCCAGCAGTGATAGTGGGAGCTTAGGCAATGAGCAGTTCTTC. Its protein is CASSDSGSLGNEQFF.

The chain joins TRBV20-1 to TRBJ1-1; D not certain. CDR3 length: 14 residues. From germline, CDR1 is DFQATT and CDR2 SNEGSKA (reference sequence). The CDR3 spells CRGMGRPGNTEAFF. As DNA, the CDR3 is TGCAGGGGGATGGGCCGCCCGGGGAACACTGAAGCTTTCTTT.

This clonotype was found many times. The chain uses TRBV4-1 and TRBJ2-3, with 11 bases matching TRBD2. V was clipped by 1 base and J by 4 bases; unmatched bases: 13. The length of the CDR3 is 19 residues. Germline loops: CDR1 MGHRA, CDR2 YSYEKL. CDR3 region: CASSQVPLAGGFEADTQYF. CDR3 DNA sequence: TGCGCCAGCAGCCAAGTCCCCTTAGCGGGAGGGTTCGAGGCAGATACGCAGTATTTT.

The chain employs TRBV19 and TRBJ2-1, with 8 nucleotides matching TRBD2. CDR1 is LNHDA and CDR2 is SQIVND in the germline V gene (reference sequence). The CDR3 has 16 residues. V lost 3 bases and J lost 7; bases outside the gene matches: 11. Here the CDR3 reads CASSIVGRAPRNEQFF. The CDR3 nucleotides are TGTGCCAGTAGTATTGTCGGGAGGGCCCCGAGAAATGAGCAGTTCTTC.

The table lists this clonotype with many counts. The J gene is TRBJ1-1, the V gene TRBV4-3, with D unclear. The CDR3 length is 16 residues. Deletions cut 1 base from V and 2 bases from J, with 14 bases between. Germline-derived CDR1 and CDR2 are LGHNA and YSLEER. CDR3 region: CASSQGRQALNTEAFF. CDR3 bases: TGCGCCAGCAGCCAAGGACGGCAGGCCCTAAACACTGAAGCTTTCTTT.

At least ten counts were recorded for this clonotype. The CDR3 loop is CASSQPGSSYNEQFF. CDR3 nucleotide sequence: TGTGCCAGCAGCCAACCCGGGAGCTCCTACAATGAGCAGTTCTTC. The rearrangement joins TRBV4-2 to TRBJ2-1; D possibly corresponds to TRBD2 (6 bases). V lost 2 bases, J lost 0 bases, and 8 bases lay in between. This CDR3 spans 15 amino acids. Germline CDR1 LGHNA, CDR2 YNFKEQ.

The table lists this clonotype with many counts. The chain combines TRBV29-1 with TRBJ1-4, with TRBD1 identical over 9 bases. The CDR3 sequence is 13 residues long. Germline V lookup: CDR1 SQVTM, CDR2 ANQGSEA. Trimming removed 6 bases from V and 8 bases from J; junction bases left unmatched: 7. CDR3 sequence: CSVAGTGNEKLFF. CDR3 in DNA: TGCAGCGTGGCCGGGACAGGGAACGAAAAACTGTTTTTT.

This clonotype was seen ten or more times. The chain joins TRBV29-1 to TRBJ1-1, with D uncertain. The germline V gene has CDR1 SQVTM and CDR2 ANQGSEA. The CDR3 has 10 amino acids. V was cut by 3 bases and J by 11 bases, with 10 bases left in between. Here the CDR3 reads CSVDTAAAFF. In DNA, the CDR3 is TGCAGCGTTGACACTGCGGCGGCTTTCTTT.